Listed below are T cell receptor beta chains from one sample, sequenced in a study of blood T cell repertoires in COVID-19. Clones were sequenced by immunoSEQ multiplex PCR, and TCRdb holds only the in-frame ones, with some missing. The sample records about 68,000 clones, around 93% being singletons. Sequences were obtained from peripheral blood. The receptors were gathered from a woman in her fifties or sixties with active COVID-19. The CDR3 runs from the conserved cysteine through the conserved F or W. D genes are given only for firm matches. A clone size is listed for some rows: how often the clone was seen (once, few, many), or a class if it is expanded.

clone_size,d_call,j_call,v_call,cdr3_aa,cdr3_nt
few,TRBD1,TRBJ1-5,TRBV28,CASSLSTGTNQPQHF,TGTGCCAGCAGCCTCTCGACAGGGACGAATCAGCCCCAGCATTTT
.,TRBD2,TRBJ2-7,TRBV20-1,CSASHVAGGPYEQYF,TGCAGTGCTAGTCATGTAGCGGGAGGGCCATACGAGCAGTACTTC
.,.,TRBJ2-3,TRBV18,CASSTSPDTQYF,TGTGCCAGCTCAACCAGTCCAGATACGCAGTATTTT
many,TRBD1,TRBJ2-3,TRBV10-1,CASGPGTGDTQYF,TGCGCCAGCGGACCCGGGACAGGAGATACGCAGTATTTT
.,TRBD2,TRBJ2-1,TRBV9,CASSVVPSGRARFNEQFF,TGTGCCAGCAGCGTAGTACCTAGCGGGAGGGCCCGATTCAATGAGCAGTTCTTC
.,.,TRBJ2-7,TRBV6-5,CASSSSPMSRSEQYF,TGTGCCAGCAGTTCTAGTCCCATGTCCCGGTCTGAGCAGTACTTC
few,.,TRBJ1-4,TRBV15,CATSRVPSEKLFF,TGTGCCACCAGCAGAGTTCCCTCGGAAAAACTGTTTTTT
.,.,TRBJ2-1,TRBV28,CASSPQSGPYNEQFF,TGTGCCAGCAGTCCTCAGAGCGGGCCTTACAATGAGCAGTTCTTC
.,TRBD1,TRBJ2-1,TRBV27,CASRPGGLEQFF,TGTGCCAGCAGGCCAGGGGGTCTTGAGCAGTTCTTC
.,TRBD2,TRBJ2-3,TRBV7-2,CASSLGSRLAVDTQYF,TGTGCCAGCAGCTTAGGTTCAAGACTAGCGGTAGATACGCAGTATTTT
.,TRBD2,TRBJ2-2,TRBV18,CASSPRPPGGQANTGELFF,TGTGCCAGCTCACCTCGACCCCCGGGAGGACAAGCGAACACCGGGGAGCTGTTTTTT
.,.,TRBJ1-1,TRBV5-1,CASSTGVLMNTEAFF,TGCGCCAGCAGCACGGGGGTTCTGATGAACACTGAAGCTTTCTTT
.,.,TRBJ1-2,TRBV4-2,CASSHLSGGNGYTF,TGTGCCAGCAGCCACCTCTCGGGGGGGAATGGCTACACCTTC
.,.,TRBJ2-2,TRBV23-1,CASSHTLEVGPGELFF,TGCGCCAGCAGTCACACACTAGAGGTAGGGCCCGGGGAGCTGTTTTTT
.,TRBD2,TRBJ2-7,TRBV30,CAWDTTSGTPNEQYF,TGTGCCTGGGATACCACTAGCGGTACCCCTAACGAGCAGTACTTC
.,.,TRBJ1-3,TRBV7-9,CASSRQGNTIYF,TGTGCCAGCAGCCGACAGGGAAACACCATATATTTT
.,.,TRBJ2-7,TRBV28,CASSVHRAGSYEQYF,TGTGCCAGCAGTGTTCACAGGGCAGGGTCCTACGAGCAGTACTTC
.,TRBD1,TRBJ2-6,TRBV6-5,CASSLDRAGANVLTF,TGTGCCAGCAGTCTTGACAGGGCTGGGGCCAACGTCCTGACTTTC
.,.,TRBJ1-3,TRBV7-2,CASSLAMQGNTIYF,TGTGCCAGCAGCTTAGCAATGCAGGGAAACACCATATATTTT
.,TRBD2,TRBJ2-5,TRBV5-1,CASSLGPAGGGETQYF,TGCGCCAGCAGCTTGGGACCAGCGGGAGGTGGAGAGACCCAGTACTTC
.,.,TRBJ1-3,TRBV29-1,CSVEAALGNTIYF,TGCAGCGTTGAAGCTGCTCTAGGAAACACCATATATTTT
.,TRBD2,TRBJ2-1,TRBV3-1/TRBV3-2,CASSQVGAQSGRVNEQFF,TGTGCCAGCAGCCAAGTCGGTGCGCAAAGCGGGAGAGTAAATGAGCAGTTCTTC
.,.,TRBJ1-1,TRBV30,CAYHGGSAFF,TGTGCTTACCATGGGGGGTCGGCTTTCTTT
.,TRBD1,TRBJ2-1,TRBV5-1,CASSSRQGFSYNEQFF,TGCGCCAGCAGCTCCCGACAGGGGTTTTCCTACAATGAGCAGTTCTTC
.,.,TRBJ1-3,TRBV5-1,CASSRQSPSSGNTIYF,TGCGCCAGCAGCCGACAGAGCCCCTCCTCTGGAAACACCATATATTTT
once,TRBD1,TRBJ1-2,TRBV18,CASSPGVQGRNGYTF,TGTGCCAGCTCACCAGGAGTACAGGGGAGGAATGGCTACACCTTC